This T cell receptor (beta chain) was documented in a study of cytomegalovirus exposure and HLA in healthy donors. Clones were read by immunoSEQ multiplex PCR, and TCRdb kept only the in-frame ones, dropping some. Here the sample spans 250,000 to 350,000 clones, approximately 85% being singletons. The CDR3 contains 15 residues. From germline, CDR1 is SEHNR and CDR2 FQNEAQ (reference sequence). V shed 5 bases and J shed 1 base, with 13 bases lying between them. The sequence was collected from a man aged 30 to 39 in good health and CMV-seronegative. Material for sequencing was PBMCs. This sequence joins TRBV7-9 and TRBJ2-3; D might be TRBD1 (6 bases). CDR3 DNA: TGTGCCAGCAGCGCTGCGGACAGTCGCACAGATACGCAGTATTTT. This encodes CASSAADSRTDTQYF.